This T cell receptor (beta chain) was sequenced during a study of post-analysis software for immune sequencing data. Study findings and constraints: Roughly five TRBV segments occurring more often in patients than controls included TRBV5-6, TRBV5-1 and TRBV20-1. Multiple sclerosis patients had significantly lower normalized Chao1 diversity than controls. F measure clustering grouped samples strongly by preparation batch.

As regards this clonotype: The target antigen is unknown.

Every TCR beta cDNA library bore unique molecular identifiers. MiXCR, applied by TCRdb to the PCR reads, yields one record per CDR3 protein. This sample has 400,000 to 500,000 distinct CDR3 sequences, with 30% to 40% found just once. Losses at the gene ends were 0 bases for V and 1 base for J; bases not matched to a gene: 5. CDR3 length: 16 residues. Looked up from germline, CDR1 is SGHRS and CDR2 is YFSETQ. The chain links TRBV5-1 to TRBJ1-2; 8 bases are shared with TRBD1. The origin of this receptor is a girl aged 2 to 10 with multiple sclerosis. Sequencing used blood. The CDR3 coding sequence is TGCGCCAGCAGCTTGGTAGGACAGGGATATAACTATGGCTACACCTTC. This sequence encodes CASSLVGQGYNYGYTF.